These T cell receptor beta chains were read from a single sample in a study of blood T cell repertoires in COVID-19. Method: immunoSEQ multiplex PCR; TCRdb's copy keeps in-frame clones and lacks some. The table has roughly 310,000 clones, 88% seen once; the top ten hold 3% to 4%. The sequenced material came from peripheral blood. These receptors all stem from a woman between 45 and 65 years old with active or convalescent COVID-19. Both conserved end residues are part of each CDR3. A D gene is named only where the DNA matches it firmly. The size field is filled for only some rows; it gives once, few, many or a size class.

TRBJ2-5 TRBV18 once 15 . CASSPLTGSRETQYF TGTGCCAGCTCGCCACTCACCGGGTCGAGGGAGACCCAGTACTTC
TRBJ1-6 TRBV11-2 . 15 TRBD1 CASSLRDRRNSPLHF TGTGCCAGCAGCCTCAGGGACAGGAGAAATTCACCCCTCCACTTT
TRBJ2-4 TRBV15 . 17 . CATSRGPQGGRQNIQYF TGTGCCACCAGCAGAGGGCCCCAAGGAGGCAGACAAAACATTCAGTACTTC
TRBJ2-5 TRBV29-1 . 14 . CSVEGVGAQETQYF TGCAGCGTTGAAGGTGTGGGGGCCCAAGAGACCCAGTACTTC
TRBJ2-7 TRBV27 . 17 . CASSRGGLRKSSYEQYF TGTGCCAGCAGTCGAGGGGGTCTTCGAAAGAGCTCCTACGAGCAGTACTTC
TRBJ2-3 TRBV19 . 13 TRBD1 CASTEKTGGTQDF TGTGCCAGTACCGAAAAAACAGGGGGTACACAAGATTTT
TRBJ2-7 TRBV5-1 . 18 TRBD2 CASSLGVLAGGPSYEQYF TGCGCCAGCAGCTTGGGCGTCCTAGCGGGAGGGCCTTCCTACGAGCAGTACTTC
TRBJ2-7 TRBV27 . 15 . CASSLSIDSLTEQYF TGTGCCAGCAGTTTATCTATTGACAGCCTTACGGAGCAGTACTTC
TRBJ2-3 TRBV29-1 . 14 TRBD2 CSVLGLGSTDTQYF TGCAGCGTTCTTGGACTAGGAAGCACAGATACGCAGTATTTT
TRBJ2-3 TRBV7-9 . 16 . CASSLSRTKSRDTQYF TGTGCCAGCAGCTTAAGCCGGACTAAGAGCAGGGATACGCAGTATTTT
TRBJ2-7 TRBV6-2/TRBV6-3 . 13 . CASSRKGYHEQYF TGTGCCAGCAGCCGAAAGGGGTATCACGAGCAGTACTTC
TRBJ2-7 TRBV11-2 once 15 . CASSSIRDPTYEQYF TGTGCCAGCAGCTCCATCCGGGATCCGACCTACGAGCAGTACTTC
TRBJ2-7 TRBV29-1 . 12 TRBD1 CSVGDRAREQYF TGCAGCGTTGGGGACAGGGCCCGCGAGCAGTACTTC
TRBJ2-5 TRBV7-2 . 13 . CASSFDGEETQYF TGTGCCAGCAGCTTCGACGGGGAAGAGACCCAGTACTTC
TRBJ2-5 TRBV5-4 . 14 TRBD2 CASSLSGVGETQYF TGTGCCAGCAGCTTAAGCGGGGTGGGTGAGACCCAGTACTTC
TRBJ2-2 TRBV19 . 16 . CASSIVLVRDTGELFF TGTGCCAGTAGTATAGTGCTAGTCAGAGACACCGGGGAGCTGTTTTTT
TRBJ1-2 TRBV6-8 . 14 . CASSQGIANYGYTF TGTGCCAGCAGTCAGGGTATTGCTAACTATGGCTACACCTTC
TRBJ1-2 TRBV6-5 . 15 TRBD1 CASSSTTGKNYGYTF TGTGCCAGCAGCTCCACGACAGGGAAAAACTATGGCTACACCTTC
TRBJ1-4 TRBV5-8 . 15 TRBD1 CASSLGQAISEKLFF TGTGCCAGCAGCTTAGGACAGGCTATCAGCGAAAAACTGTTTTTT
TRBJ1-4 TRBV27 . 13 TRBD1 CASSLQGAEKLFF TGTGCCAGCAGTTTACAGGGGGCTGAAAAACTGTTTTTT
TRBJ2-1 TRBV5-4 . 17 TRBD2 CASSSGSLRGGQDEQFF TGTGCCAGCAGTTCGGGTTCTTTGCGGGGGGGCCAGGATGAGCAGTTCTTC
TRBJ2-1 TRBV15 . 16 . CATSREGRGGYNEQFF TGTGCCACCAGCAGAGAAGGCAGGGGAGGGTACAATGAGCAGTTCTTC
TRBJ2-2 TRBV7-2 once 17 . CASSQGGGATNTGELFF TGTGCCAGCAGCCAGGGGGGCGGCGCTACGAACACCGGGGAGCTGTTTTTT
TRBJ2-7 TRBV7-2 . 14 TRBD1 CASTIGTVSYEQYF TGTGCCAGCACTATAGGGACAGTCTCCTACGAGCAGTACTTC
TRBJ2-3 TRBV7-8 . 13 . CASSLGVLETQYF TGTGCCAGCAGCTTAGGAGTCCTGGAGACGCAGTATTTT
TRBJ2-7 TRBV4-1 . 15 TRBD1 CASSRLGQGANEQYF TGCGCCAGCAGCCGGCTGGGACAGGGGGCTAACGAGCAGTACTTC
TRBJ2-7 TRBV15 . 15 TRBD2 CATSRRTSGSDEQYF TGTGCCACCAGCAGAAGGACTAGCGGGAGCGACGAGCAGTACTTC